These T cell receptor beta chains were read from a single sample in a study of blood T cell repertoires in COVID-19. Assay used: immunoSEQ multiplex PCR; TCRdb lists only in-frame clones, some missing. The data hold some 200,000 clones, with around 82% observed a single time. The sequenced sample was peripheral blood. These receptor sequences come from an older woman with acute or convalescent COVID-19. CDR3s include the opening cysteine and the closing phenylalanine or tryptophan. D genes are given only for firm matches. A row's size may be missing; if present it is once, few, many or a size class.

v_call	cdr3_length	d_call	clone_size	j_call	cdr3_nt	cdr3_aa
TRBV5-8	12	-	-	TRBJ1-1	TGTGCCAGCAGCCATTACCGGGTAGAAGCTTTCTTT	CASSHYRVEAFF
TRBV5-1	15	-	-	TRBJ1-1	TGCGCCAGCAGCTTGTTGGCAGGGTCGGGCACTGAAGCTTTCTTT	CASSLLAGSGTEAFF
TRBV3-1/TRBV3-2	14	TRBD1	-	TRBJ1-2	TGTGCCAGCAGCCACTCAACAACAGGGGAGGGCTACACCTTC	CASSHSTTGEGYTF
TRBV5-1	17	-	-	TRBJ1-1	TGCGCCAGCAGCTTGACTCCAACAGGGACGGTGAACACTGAAGCTTTCTTT	CASSLTPTGTVNTEAFF
TRBV13	14	TRBD1	-	TRBJ1-2	TGTGCCAGCAGCACCAGGGGGGTTCGATATGGCTACACCTTC	CASSTRGVRYGYTF
TRBV12-3/TRBV12-4	13	TRBD1	-	TRBJ1-1	TGTGCCATCAAGGACAGGCCGAACACTGAAGCTTTCTTT	CAIKDRPNTEAFF
TRBV27	14	TRBD2	-	TRBJ2-7	TGTGCCAGCAGTTTATCGTTGGGCGGGGGCGAGCAGTACTTC	CASSLSLGGGEQYF
TRBV6-5	15	TRBD1	-	TRBJ2-2	TGTGCCAGCAGAACGGGACAGGCGAACACCGGGGAGCTGTTTTTT	CASRTGQANTGELFF
TRBV7-2	15	-	-	TRBJ1-5	TGTGCCAGCAGCCGGACAGTGACTAGCAATCAGCCCCAGCATTTT	CASSRTVTSNQPQHF
TRBV5-1	12	-	-	TRBJ1-2	TGCGCCAGCCGCAGTGTTAACTATGGCTACACCTTC	CASRSVNYGYTF
TRBV7-2	15	-	-	TRBJ2-3	TGTGCCAGCAGCTCCGCTGGGGGGGCCACAGATACGCAGTATTTT	CASSSAGGATDTQYF
TRBV5-1	15	TRBD1	-	TRBJ2-7	TGCGCCAGCAGGACGGGACAGCCCTTAACCTACGAGCAGTACTTC	CASRTGQPLTYEQYF
TRBV5-6	18	-	-	TRBJ2-3	TGTGCCAGCAGCTTTCTGCAGGGGATCCCTGAAGGGACAGATACGCAGTATTTT	CASSFLQGIPEGTDTQYF
TRBV7-2	15	TRBD1	-	TRBJ1-2	TGTGCCAGCAGCGACCTAAGGACAGGGTATTATGGCTACACCTTC	CASSDLRTGYYGYTF
TRBV7-2	16	-	-	TRBJ2-3	TGTGCCAGCAGCCTCAAACCAGACAGGGCGGGGGATACGCAGTATTTT	CASSLKPDRAGDTQYF
TRBV30	15	-	-	TRBJ1-6	TGTGCCTGGACCGGGGGGCATGGTTCGAATTCACCCCTCCACTTT	CAWTGGHGSNSPLHF
TRBV18	16	TRBD2	-	TRBJ2-1	TGTGCCAGCTCACCGTTCGGGACTAGCGGATACAATGAGCAGTTCTTC	CASSPFGTSGYNEQFF
TRBV30	13	-	-	TRBJ1-4	TGTGCCTGGAGCCCCGGGACTAGTGAAAAACTGTTTTTT	CAWSPGTSEKLFF
TRBV7-9	15	-	-	TRBJ1-4	TGTGCCAGCAGACACGGGGGAGGAGGGGATGAAAAACTGTTTTTT	CASRHGGGGDEKLFF
TRBV2	12	TRBD1	-	TRBJ2-7	TGTGCCAGCGGAATACAGGGGATTGAGCAGTACTTC	CASGIQGIEQYF
TRBV7-2	12	-	-	TRBJ2-5	TGTGCCAGCAGCCATGAACAGGGAGCCCAGTACTTC	CASSHEQGAQYF
TRBV2	15	TRBD1	-	TRBJ1-1	TGTGCCAGCAGTGAAATGGGACAGGGGGCGGTTGAAGCTTTCTTT	CASSEMGQGAVEAFF
TRBV30	13	TRBD1	few	TRBJ1-5	TGTGCCTGGGGGGACAGGGATAATCAGCCCCAGCATTTT	CAWGDRDNQPQHF
TRBV18	17	-	-	TRBJ2-1	TGTGCCAGCTCACCAATGGCGGGGCAGAGCTCCTACAATGAGCAGTTCTTC	CASSPMAGQSSYNEQFF
TRBV5-1	17	TRBD1	-	TRBJ1-1	TGCGCCAGCAGCTTTGTCAGGACAGGGATCCCCCACACTGAAGCTTTCTTT	CASSFVRTGIPHTEAFF
TRBV7-2	14	-	-	TRBJ2-7	TGTGCCAGCAGCTTAGTTCCGGGGGGCAAAGAGCAGTACTTC	CASSLVPGGKEQYF
TRBV7-2	14	-	-	TRBJ2-2	TGTGCCAGCAGCTTAGTCGGACAGTTGGGTGAGCTGTTTTTT	CASSLVGQLGELFF
TRBV29-1	14	-	-	TRBJ2-1	TGCAGCGTTAGGACATTCAGCTCCTACAATGAGCAGTTCTTC	CSVRTFSSYNEQFF
TRBV6-5	13	-	-	TRBJ1-5	TGTGCCAGCAGTTACTCGGCCAATCAGCCCCAGCATTTT	CASSYSANQPQHF
TRBV15	15	-	-	TRBJ2-7	TGTGCCACCAGCAGAGTCCTAGCCGATGCCTACGAGCAGTACTTC	CATSRVLADAYEQYF
TRBV5-1	16	-	-	TRBJ1-6	TGCGCCAGCAGCTTGCCGAGAGGAAAGGAGAATTCACCCCTCCACTTT	CASSLPRGKENSPLHF
TRBV28	18	TRBD1	-	TRBJ2-2	TGTGCCAGCAGTTCCCTTCTGACAGGGAATGCAAACACCGGGGAGCTGTTTTTT	CASSSLLTGNANTGELFF